This T cell receptor beta chain was found in a study of T cell responses to AZD1222 COVID-19 vaccine. Sequencing was performed with immunoSEQ multiplex PCR; in TCRdb, only in-frame clones are kept and a portion is missing. The sample lists hundreds of thousands of clones, around 93% occurring once. CDR3 size: 14 residues. The ends were cut back, 0 bases at V and 10 bases at J, with 15 bases in the middle. Germline CDR1 and CDR2: KGHSH and LQKENI. The rearrangement joins TRBV18 to TRBJ1-1; D is possibly TRBD1 (5 bases). The sample here was peripheral blood, taken on day 0 of MenACWY control vaccination. The source of this sequence is an adult in good health. The CDR3 bases are TGTGCCAGCTCACCACCCAACAGGTCCCTGCGAGCTTTCTTT. The encoded protein is CASSPPNRSLRAFF.